The entry below gives a single T cell receptor beta chain sequence along with its context. No antigen is known for it. These data belong to a study of beta chain features in type 1 diabetes. The V end lost 6 bases, the J end lost 0 bases, and 9 bases lay between the germline ends. The CDR3 is 14 amino acids. Per germline, CDR1 SQVTM and CDR2 ANQGSEA. General study points: TCRB CDR3 length was moderately but significantly reduced in all four CD4+ subsets of Type 1 diabetes patients.

Isolated RNA was reverse transcribed in full, so expressed TCRB transcripts were sequenced. Generated by immunoSEQ multiplex PCR, the TCRdb table keeps only in-frame clones and is missing some. The sample consists of roughly 330,000 clones, approximately 12% of them appearing once. Purity (above 95%) was reached by all sorted populations. J is TRBJ2-6 and V is TRBV29-1; TRBD2 is a possible D gene (5 bases). The TCR comes from a woman aged 18-30 years with type 1 diabetes. Material for sequencing was naive CD4+ T cells from blood. CDR3 nucleotides: TGCAGCGTCGCGGGCTTCTCTGGGGCCAACGTCCTGACTTTC. This translates into CSVAGFSGANVLTF.